A selection of T cell receptor beta chains follows, all from one sample in a study of OX40 agonist ivuxolimab in advanced cancers. Assay used: immunoSEQ multiplex PCR; TCRdb lists only in-frame clones, some missing. The sample shows some 70,000 clones, around nine tenths of them seen only once. Material: CD4+ or CD8+ T cells sorted from blood, obtained in a trial of the OX40 agonist ivuxolimab. These TCRs come from an adult with an advanced solid tumor such as melanoma, head and neck, liver or kidney cancer. The CDR3 runs from the conserved cysteine through the conserved F or W. The D gene is left open where the match is weak. Expanded clones are given a class, and other clones once, few, many or no size at all.

>TRBV7-2|TRBD2|-|TRBJ2-2
CASSTLAGGELFF
TGTGCCAGCAGCACTCTAGCGGGCGGGGAGCTGTTTTTT
>TRBV19|-|-|TRBJ1-5
CASRRGVQPQHF
TGTGCCAGTAGGAGGGGGGTGCAGCCCCAGCATTTT
>TRBV7-2|-|few|TRBJ1-2
CASSWRGREGYTF
TGTGCCAGCAGCTGGCGGGGGAGGGAAGGCTACACCTTC
>TRBV13|TRBD2|-|TRBJ2-3
CASSLPGLAGAGTQYF
TGTGCCAGCAGCTTACCGGGACTAGCGGGAGCTGGTACGCAGTATTTT
>TRBV6-5|-|-|TRBJ1-3
CASGRGGPGNTIYF
TGTGCCAGCGGGCGGGGGGGCCCAGGAAACACCATATATTTT
>TRBV5-1|-|-|TRBJ1-4
CASSNLFNEKLFF
TGCGCCAGCAGCAACTTATTCAATGAAAAACTGTTTTTT
>TRBV2|TRBD1|-|TRBJ2-6
CASLYSMGQDRGRAGANVLTF
TGTGCCAGCCTATATTCCATGGGACAGGACAGGGGGCGGGCTGGGGCCAACGTCCTGACTTTC
>TRBV5-1|TRBD2|-|TRBJ2-5
CASSPGLAGGLETQYF
TGCGCCAGCAGCCCGGGACTAGCGGGAGGGCTGGAGACCCAGTACTTC
>TRBV29-1|-|-|TRBJ2-5
CSVEGGTQETQYF
TGCAGCGTTGAAGGAGGGACTCAAGAGACCCAGTACTTC
>TRBV19|-|-|TRBJ2-5
CASSPRTVQETQYF
TGTGCCAGTAGTCCCCGGACAGTACAAGAGACCCAGTACTTC
>TRBV7-9|TRBD1|-|TRBJ1-4
CASSLRTGKEKLFF
TGTGCCAGCAGCCTGCGGACAGGAAAGGAAAAACTGTTTTTT
>TRBV9|TRBD1|-|TRBJ2-4
CASSDQGAHKNIQYF
TGTGCCAGCAGCGATCAGGGGGCGCACAAAAACATTCAGTACTTC
>TRBV5-1|-|-|TRBJ1-1
CASSGSSNTEAFF
TGCGCCAGCAGCGGCAGCTCTAACACTGAAGCTTTCTTT
>TRBV7-2|-|-|TRBJ2-7
CASSFITSWQGVSYEQYF
TGTGCCAGCAGCTTCATCACCTCTTGGCAGGGAGTTTCCTACGAGCAGTACTTC
>TRBV18|-|-|TRBJ2-4
CASSPPGRNQNIQYF
TGTGCCAGCTCACCACCCGGAAGGAACCAAAACATTCAGTACTTC
>TRBV6-6|-|-|TRBJ1-5
CASSPRRLEPQHF
TGTGCCAGCAGTCCCCGACGGCTAGAGCCCCAGCATTTT
>TRBV19|-|once|TRBJ1-5
CASSMGGNQPQHF
TGTGCCAGTAGTATGGGCGGCAATCAGCCCCAGCATTTT
>TRBV28|TRBD1|-|TRBJ1-2
CASRRTGGYGYTF
TGTGCCAGCAGAAGGACAGGCGGCTATGGCTACACCTTC
>TRBV28|-|-|TRBJ2-7
CASSRKSYEQYF
TGTGCCAGCAGTAGAAAGTCCTACGAGCAGTACTTC
>TRBV5-1|TRBD1|-|TRBJ1-1
CASSAGTGNTEAFF
TGCGCCAGCAGCGCCGGGACAGGTAACACTGAAGCTTTCTTT
>TRBV5-4|-|-|TRBJ2-7
CASSAGAGNPYEQYF
TGTGCCAGCAGCGCCGGGGCAGGGAATCCCTACGAGCAGTACTTC
>TRBV4-2|-|few|TRBJ2-5
CASSQGHRGAETQYF
TGTGCCAGCAGCCAAGGGCATCGCGGCGCAGAGACCCAGTACTTC
>TRBV4-1|-|-|TRBJ1-4
CASSQTSTGANEKLFF
TGCGCCAGCAGCCAAACGTCGACAGGAGCTAATGAAAAACTGTTTTTT
>TRBV11-1|TRBD2|-|TRBJ2-5
CASSLTPGLAGQYQETQYF
TGTGCCAGCAGCTTGACCCCGGGACTAGCGGGACAGTACCAAGAGACCCAGTACTTC
>TRBV11-2|-|-|TRBJ2-1
CASSYDLGDNEQFF
TGTGCCAGCTCCTACGACCTCGGAGACAATGAGCAGTTCTTC
>TRBV6-5|TRBD1|-|TRBJ1-1
CASRLTGGSTEAFF
TGTGCCAGCAGACTCACAGGGGGCTCCACTGAAGCTTTCTTT
>TRBV9|-|-|TRBJ1-2
CASSVGKGYGYTF
TGTGCCAGCAGCGTAGGGAAAGGGTATGGCTACACCTTC
>TRBV18|-|-|TRBJ1-5
CASSPRLDLQPQHF
TGTGCCAGCTCACCCAGACTAGATTTACAGCCCCAGCATTTT
>TRBV7-2|-|-|TRBJ1-6
CASSLVGGSPLHF
TGTGCCAGCAGCTTAGTAGGTGGATCACCCCTCCACTTT
>TRBV6-4|-|-|TRBJ1-1
CASRAGLNTEAFF
TGTGCCAGCAGGGCTGGTCTTAACACTGAAGCTTTCTTT
>TRBV2|-|many|TRBJ2-5
CASSGRIETQYF
TGTGCCAGCAGCGGTAGGATAGAGACCCAGTACTTC
>TRBV18|-|-|TRBJ1-2
CASSPDGNYGYTF
TGTGCCAGCTCACCTGACGGGAACTATGGCTACACCTTC
>TRBV4-2|-|-|TRBJ2-7
CASSQAGRASDYEQYF
TGTGCCAGCAGCCAAGCGGGCCGGGCGAGCGACTACGAGCAGTACTTC
>TRBV7-2|TRBD2|-|TRBJ2-7
CASSLGLAREQYF
TGTGCCAGCAGCCTTGGACTAGCACGGGAGCAGTACTTC
>TRBV5-1|TRBD1|-|TRBJ1-4
CASSGGQGREKLFF
TGCGCCAGCAGCGGGGGACAGGGAAGAGAAAAACTGTTTTTT
>TRBV4-2|-|once|TRBJ2-1
CASSQDGSGRYNEQFF
TGTGCCAGCAGCCAAGATGGTAGCGGCCGGTACAATGAGCAGTTCTTC
>TRBV19|TRBD1|-|TRBJ1-5
CASSSGQGVNQPQHF
TGTGCCAGTAGTAGCGGACAGGGAGTCAATCAGCCCCAGCATTTT
>TRBV9|-|-|TRBJ2-7
CASSPSGAYEQYF
TGTGCCAGCAGCCCGTCCGGGGCCTACGAGCAGTACTTC
>TRBV19|TRBD1|-|TRBJ2-7
CASSLRQGGYEQYF
TGTGCCAGTAGTTTGCGACAGGGGGGATACGAGCAGTACTTC
>TRBV5-8|-|-|TRBJ1-2
CASSLPTGYGYTF
TGTGCCAGCAGCTTGCCTACAGGGTACGGCTACACCTTC
>TRBV6-4|-|-|TRBJ1-3
CANLGVDTIYF
TGTGCCAACCTCGGGGTTGACACCATATATTTT
>TRBV6-5|-|-|TRBJ2-7
CASSPVLGGTYEQYF
-
>TRBV14|TRBD1|-|TRBJ2-2
CASSQWTGENTGELFF
TGTGCCAGCAGCCAATGGACAGGGGAAAACACCGGGGAGCTGTTTTTT
>TRBV7-6|-|once|TRBJ2-3
CASSLAASTITDTQYF
TGTGCCAGCAGCTTAGCAGCTTCCACCATCACAGATACGCAGTATTTT
>TRBV11-1|-|-|TRBJ2-3
CASSFRRGTDTQYF
TGTGCCAGCAGTTTTCGCCGGGGGACAGATACGCAGTATTTT
>TRBV11-3|-|-|TRBJ2-1
CASSLEQSSYNEQFF
TGTGCCAGCAGCTTGGAGCAGAGCTCCTACAATGAGCAGTTCTTC
>TRBV19|TRBD1|once|TRBJ2-5
CASSTPGQPQETQYF
TGTGCCAGTAGTACCCCGGGACAGCCCCAAGAGACCCAGTACTTC
>TRBV2|-|-|TRBJ2-2
CASSETPNTGELFF
TGTGCCAGCAGCGAGACACCTAACACCGGGGAGCTGTTTTTT
>TRBV9|-|-|TRBJ1-1
CASSVGPGGGTEAFF
TGTGCCAGCAGCGTAGGACCGGGGGGAGGCACTGAAGCTTTCTTT
>TRBV7-9|-|-|TRBJ1-6
CASSLDSENSPLHF
TGTGCCAGCAGCTTAGATAGCGAAAATTCACCCCTCCACTTT
>TRBV5-1|TRBD1|-|TRBJ2-7
CASAGPGGHEQYF
TGCGCCAGCGCGGGGCCAGGGGGCCACGAGCAGTACTTC
>TRBV28|-|few|TRBJ1-5
CASSLRGLVGNQPQHF
TGTGCCAGCAGTTTAAGGGGCTTGGTAGGCAATCAGCCCCAGCATTTT